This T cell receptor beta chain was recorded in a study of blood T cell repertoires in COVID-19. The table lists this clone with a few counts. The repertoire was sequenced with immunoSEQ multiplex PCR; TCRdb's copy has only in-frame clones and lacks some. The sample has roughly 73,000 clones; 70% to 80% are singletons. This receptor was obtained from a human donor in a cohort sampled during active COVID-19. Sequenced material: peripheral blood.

In nucleotides, the CDR3 is TGTGCCAGCAGCCCCGGGACAGGGGGCGTCTATGGCTACACCTTC. Its translation: CASSPGTGGVYGYTF. The gene calls are TRBV3-1 (or the pseudogene TRBV3-2) and TRBJ1-2; TRBD1 matches 12 bases. After removal of 4 bases from V and 4 bases from J, the junction contained 4 bases not matched to a gene. Germline CDR1 and CDR2: LGHDT and YNNKEL (reference sequence). CDR3 length: 15 residues.